This TCR beta chain is from a study of technical replicates of blood from several donors. Sequencing used immunoSEQ multiplex PCR; TCRdb keeps in-frame clones, though not all of them. The profile shows under 85,000 clones, around 94% of them singletons. The germline CDR1 and CDR2 sequences are LNHDA and SQIVND (reference sequence). V lost 5 bases to trimming and J lost 0 bases, with 11 bases between them. The CDR3 spans 14 residues. Concerning this clone: Other DNA sequences of this sample code for an identical CDR3.

The J gene is TRBJ2-7, the V gene TRBV19, with a weak D call TRBD1 (6 bases). The sample consisted of T cells isolated from PBMCs. This TCR derives from a human donor in good health. The CDR3 DNA is TGTGCCAGTAGTTTACAGGGAAGCTCCTACGAGCAGTACTTC. Its translation is CASSLQGSSYEQYF. Complete variable domain (other parts from reference TRBV19 and TRBJ2-7): DGGITQSPKYLFRKEGQNVTLSCEQNLNHDAMYWYRQDPGQGLRLIYYSQIVNDFQKGDIAEGYSVSREKKESFPLTVTSAQKNPTAFYLCASSLQGSSYEQYFGPGTRLTVT.